This T cell receptor beta chain was found in a study of T-cell memory formation after mild COVID-19. To note about this clonotype: Its cognate antigen is unknown.

The CDR3 is made up of 15 amino acids. Germline V gene lookup returns CDR1 KGHDR and CDR2 SFDVKD. Germline trimming cut 3 bases from V and 3 bases from J; bases unmatched to any gene: 6. 5'RACE with constant-segment primers built TCRalpha and TCRbeta cDNA libraries with UMIs. MiXCR, applied by TCRdb to the 5' RACE reads, yields one record per CDR3 protein. The sample carries hundreds of thousands of distinct CDR3 sequences, about a sixth recorded once. Findings of the study overall: A subset of responding clones appeared in pre-infection memory, suggesting cross-reactive memory joined. A second wave of clones peaked on day 37, and their SARS-CoV-2 specificity went unconfirmed. Later expanders leaned CD4+, whereas day 15 to 85 contracting clones were balanced CD4/CD8.

This sequence joins TRBV24-1 and TRBJ1-1; 7 bases fit TRBD1. The receptor was derived from a man between 18 and 35 years old who had mild COVID-19 (a few samples of this study predate the infection). Cell type and time point are not known. Material: PBMCs or a T cell subset sorted from them (not recorded which). This CDR3 reads CATSDLRDRDTEAFF. CDR3 bases: TGTGCCACCAGTGATCTCCGAGACAGGGACACTGAAGCTTTCTTT.